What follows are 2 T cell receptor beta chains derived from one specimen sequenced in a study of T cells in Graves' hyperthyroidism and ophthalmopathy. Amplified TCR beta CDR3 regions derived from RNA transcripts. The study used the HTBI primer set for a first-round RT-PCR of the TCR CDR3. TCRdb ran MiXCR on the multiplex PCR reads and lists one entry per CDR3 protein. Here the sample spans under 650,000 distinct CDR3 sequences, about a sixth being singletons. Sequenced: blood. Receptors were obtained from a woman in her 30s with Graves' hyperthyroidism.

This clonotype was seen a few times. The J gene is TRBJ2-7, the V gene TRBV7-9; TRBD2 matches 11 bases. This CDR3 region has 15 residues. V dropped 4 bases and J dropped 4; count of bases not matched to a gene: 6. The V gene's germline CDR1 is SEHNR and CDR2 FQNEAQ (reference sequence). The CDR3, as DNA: TGTGCCAGCAGCTCAACTAGCGGGGGACCATACGAGCAGTACTTC. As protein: CASSSTSGGPYEQYF.

In DNA form, the CDR3 reads TGTGCCAGCAACTATGATGGGGGGGGCTATGGCTACACCTTC. The encoded protein is CASNYDGGGYGYTF. The rearrangement links TRBV9 to TRBJ1-2, with D maybe TRBD1 (5 bases). Germline V CDR1 and CDR2: SGDLS, YYNGEE. Trimming stripped 6 bases from V and 4 bases from J, with 16 bases between. There are 14 residues in the CDR3. Full variable domain (outside the CDR3, taken from reference TRBV9 and TRBJ1-2): DSGVTQTPKHLITATGQRVTLRCSPRSGDLSVYWYQQSLDQGLQFLIQYYNGEERAKGNILERFSAQQFPDLHSELNLSSLELGDSALYFCASNYDGGGYGYTFGSGTRLTVV.